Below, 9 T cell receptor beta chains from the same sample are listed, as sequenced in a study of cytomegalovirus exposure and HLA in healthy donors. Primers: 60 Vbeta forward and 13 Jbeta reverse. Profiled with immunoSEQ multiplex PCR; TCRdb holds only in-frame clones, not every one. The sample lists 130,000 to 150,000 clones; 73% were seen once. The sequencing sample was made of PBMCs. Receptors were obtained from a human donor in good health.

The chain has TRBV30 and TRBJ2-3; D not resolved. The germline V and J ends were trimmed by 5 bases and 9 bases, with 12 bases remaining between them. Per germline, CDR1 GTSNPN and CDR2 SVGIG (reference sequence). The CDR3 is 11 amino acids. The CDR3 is CAWVSLRTQYF. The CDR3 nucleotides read TGTGCCTGGGTTTCCTTGAGAACGCAGTATTTT.

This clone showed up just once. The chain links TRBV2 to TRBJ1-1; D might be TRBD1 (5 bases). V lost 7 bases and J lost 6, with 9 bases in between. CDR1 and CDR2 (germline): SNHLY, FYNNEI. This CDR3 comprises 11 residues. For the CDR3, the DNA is TGTGCCAGCAATGGAGGGGCTGAAGCTTTCTTT. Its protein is CASNGGAEAFF.

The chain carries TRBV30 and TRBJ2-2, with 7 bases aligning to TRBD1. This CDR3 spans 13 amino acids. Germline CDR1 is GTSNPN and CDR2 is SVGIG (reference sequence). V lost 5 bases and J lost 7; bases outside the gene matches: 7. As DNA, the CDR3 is TGTGCCTGGCGGGACAGCGGCTTCGGGGAGCTGTTTTTT. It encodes CAWRDSGFGELFF.

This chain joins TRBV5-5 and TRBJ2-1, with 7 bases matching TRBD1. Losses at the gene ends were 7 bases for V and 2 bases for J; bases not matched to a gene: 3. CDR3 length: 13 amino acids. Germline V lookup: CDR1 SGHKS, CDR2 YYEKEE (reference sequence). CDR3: CASLTGTYNEQFF. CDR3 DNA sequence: TGTGCCAGCCTGACAGGGACCTACAATGAGCAGTTCTTC.

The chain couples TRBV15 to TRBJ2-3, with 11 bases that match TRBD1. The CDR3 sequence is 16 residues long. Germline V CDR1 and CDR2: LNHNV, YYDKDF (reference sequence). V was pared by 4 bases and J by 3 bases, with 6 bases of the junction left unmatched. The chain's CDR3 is CATSTRDRGGTDTQYF. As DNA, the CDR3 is TGTGCCACCAGCACCCGGGACAGGGGGGGGACAGATACGCAGTATTTT.

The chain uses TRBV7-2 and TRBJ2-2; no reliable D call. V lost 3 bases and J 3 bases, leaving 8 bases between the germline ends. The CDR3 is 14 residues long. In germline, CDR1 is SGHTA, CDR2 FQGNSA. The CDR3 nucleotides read TGTGCCAGCAGCTTTAGACTCTACACCGGGGAGCTGTTTTTT. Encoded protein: CASSFRLYTGELFF.

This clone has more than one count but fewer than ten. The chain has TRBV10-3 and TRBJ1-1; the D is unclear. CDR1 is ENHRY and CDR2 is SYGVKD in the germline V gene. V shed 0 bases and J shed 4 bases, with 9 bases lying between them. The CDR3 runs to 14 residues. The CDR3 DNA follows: TGTGCCATCAGTGAGTCCTGGCGAGGCACTGAAGCTTTCTTT. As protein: CAISESWRGTEAFF.

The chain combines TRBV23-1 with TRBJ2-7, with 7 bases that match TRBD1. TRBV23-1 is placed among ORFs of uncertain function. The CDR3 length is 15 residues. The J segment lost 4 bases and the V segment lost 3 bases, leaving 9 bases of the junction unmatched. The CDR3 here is CASSHNRTGPYEQYF. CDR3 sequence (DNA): TGCGCCAGCAGTCATAATAGGACAGGTCCTTACGAGCAGTACTTC.

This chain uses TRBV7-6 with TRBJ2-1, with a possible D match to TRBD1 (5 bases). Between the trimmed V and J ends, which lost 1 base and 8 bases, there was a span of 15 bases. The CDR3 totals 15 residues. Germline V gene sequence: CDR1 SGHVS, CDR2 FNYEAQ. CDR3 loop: CASSLVTRVMDEQFF. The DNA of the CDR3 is TGTGCCAGCAGCTTAGTTACCAGGGTGATGGATGAGCAGTTCTTC.